A single sample gave rise to the 13 T cell receptor beta chains below, sequenced in a study of OX40 agonist ivuxolimab in advanced cancers. The data were produced by immunoSEQ multiplex PCR, yet TCRdb's version contains in-frame clones alone and is incomplete. The profile shows about 64,000 clones, 80% to 85% of them singletons. Material: CD4+ or CD8+ T cells sorted from blood, obtained in a trial of the OX40 agonist ivuxolimab. The receptor source for this set is an adult with an advanced solid tumor such as melanoma, head and neck, liver or kidney cancer.

This chain connects TRBV29-1 to TRBJ1-1; 8 bases fit TRBD1. Germline CDR1 and CDR2: SQVTM and ANQGSEA. V dropped 7 bases and J dropped 3; count of bases not matched to a gene: 4. The CDR3 consists of 12 residues. The CDR3 sequence: CSAGQGDTEAFF. The CDR3 region has the DNA TGCAGCGCCGGACAGGGCGACACTGAAGCTTTCTTT.

J is TRBJ2-1 and V is TRBV5-1, with D unresolved. This CDR3 has 12 amino acids. The V gene's germline CDR1 is SGHRS and CDR2 YFSETQ. Deletions cut 0 bases from V and 9 bases from J, with 7 bases between. The CDR3 spells CASSLGGSEQFF. The DNA for the CDR3 is TGCGCCAGCAGCTTGGGTGGTTCTGAGCAGTTCTTC.

The gene calls are TRBV10-3 and TRBJ2-1; the match to TRBD2 covers 16 bases. Germline CDR1 is ENHRY and CDR2 is SYGVKD. V dropped 9 bases and J dropped 7; count of bases not matched to a gene: 6. The CDR3 runs to 15 residues. The CDR3 coding sequence is TGTGCCATTAAAGGGACTAGCGGGAGGGATAATGAGCAGTTCTTC. Translating it yields CAIKGTSGRDNEQFF.

The rearrangement links TRBV11-2 to TRBJ2-4; D is possibly TRBD2 (5 bases). This CDR3 has 16 amino acids. CDR1 SGHAT and CDR2 FQNNGV come from the germline V gene. Trimming cost V 5 bases and J 4 bases, with 18 bases left between them. CDR3: CASSPQVWRKKNIQYF. The CDR3 DNA reads as TGTGCCAGCAGCCCGCAGGTCTGGAGGAAAAAAAACATTCAGTACTTC. Complete variable domain (other parts from reference TRBV11-2 and TRBJ2-4): EAGVAQSPRYKIIEKRQSVAFWCNPISGHATLYWYQQILGQGPKLLIQFQNNGVVDDSQLPKDRFSAERLKGVDSTLKIQPAKLEDSAVYLCASSPQVWRKKNIQYFGAGTRLSVL.

The J gene is TRBJ1-4, the V gene TRBV19; D is undetermined. The CDR3 spans 12 residues. Germline V gene data show CDR1 as LNHDA and CDR2 as SQIVND (reference sequence). Deletions cut 3 bases from V and 12 bases from J, with 11 bases between. This chain's CDR3 is CASSIQTNELFF. The CDR3 bases are TGTGCCAGTAGTATTCAAACCAACGAACTGTTTTTT.

The chain links TRBV19 to TRBJ2-5; 7 positions match TRBD1. CDR1 is LNHDA, CDR2 SQIVND, per germline (reference sequence). V lost 0 bases, J lost 5 bases, and 6 bases stayed unmatched. The CDR3 totals 15 residues. This chain's CDR3 is CASSIDLTGTETQYF. The CDR3 region has the DNA TGTGCCAGTAGTATAGACCTGACAGGGACGGAGACCCAGTACTTC. Drawing the rest from reference TRBV19 and TRBJ2-5, the complete variable domain is DGGITQSPKYLFRKEGQNVTLSCEQNLNHDAMYWYRQDPGQGLRLIYYSQIVNDFQKGDIAEGYSVSREKKESFPLTVTSAQKNPTAFYLCASSIDLTGTETQYFGPGTRLLVL.

The genes are TRBV5-1 and TRBJ2-1; TRBD2 agrees at 14 bases. V was pared by 6 bases and J by 7 bases, with 6 bases of the junction left unmatched. CDR3 size: 15 residues. Germline V gene sequence: CDR1 SGHRS, CDR2 YFSETQ. As DNA, the CDR3 is TGCGCCAGCACCCCCGGGACTAGCGGGAGTAATGAGCAGTTCTTC. Encoded protein: CASTPGTSGSNEQFF.

Only one count was recorded for this clone. This sequence joins TRBV14 and TRBJ1-1; maybe TRBD1 (6 bases). Germline assignment: CDR1 SGHDN and CDR2 FVKESK. This CDR3 contains 14 residues. Trimming cost V 1 base and J 6 bases, with 12 bases left between them. CDR3: CASSQVQGRAEAFF. Written as DNA, the CDR3 is TGTGCCAGCAGCCAAGTTCAGGGGCGTGCTGAAGCTTTCTTT.

The V call is TRBV7-9, the J call TRBJ1-1, with a weak D call TRBD1 (5 bases). CDR1 is SEHNR, CDR2 FQNEAQ, per germline (reference sequence). The CDR3 has 13 residues. Trimming pared 3 bases from V and 1 base from J, leaving 6 bases between. CDR3 protein: CASSFQGNTEAFF. The DNA of the CDR3 is TGTGCCAGCAGCTTCCAGGGGAACACTGAAGCTTTCTTT.

V is TRBV11-3 and J is TRBJ1-2, with a tentative D call TRBD1 (5 bases). Germline-derived CDR1 and CDR2 are SGHNT and YENEEA. This CDR3 is 13 amino acids long. Trimming cost V 5 bases and J 7 bases, with 14 bases left between them. Here the CDR3 reads CASSTSRDSGYTF. For the CDR3, the DNA is TGTGCCAGCAGCACAAGCAGGGATAGTGGCTACACCTTC.

The genes are TRBV23-1 and TRBJ2-7; 9 nucleotides match TRBD1. TRBV23-1 qualifies as an ORF whose function is uncertain. The CDR3 spans 16 residues. V was pared by 2 bases and J by 0 bases, with 5 bases of the junction left unmatched. The CDR3 sequence: CASSQRGQGFSYEQYF. CDR3 nucleotide sequence: TGCGCCAGCAGTCAACGGGGACAGGGATTCTCCTACGAGCAGTACTTC.

This clone occurred once. The gene calls are TRBV18 and TRBJ1-4, with D unclear. Trimming pared 3 bases from V and 7 bases from J, leaving 12 bases between. This CDR3 region has 14 residues. Looked up from germline, CDR1 is KGHSH and CDR2 is LQKENI. This CDR3 is CASSPAAGGEKLFF. Here the CDR3 DNA reads TGTGCCAGCTCACCCGCCGCGGGCGGTGAAAAACTGTTTTTT.

V and J are TRBV11-2 and TRBJ2-3; D may be TRBD2 (6 bases). Germline CDR1 is SGHAT and CDR2 is FQNNGV. This CDR3 spans 17 amino acids. Trimming removed 2 bases from V and 2 bases from J, with 17 bases in between. CDR3 sequence: CASSLTPWEEDTDTQYF. The DNA for the CDR3 is TGTGCCAGCAGCTTAACACCCTGGGAGGAGGACACAGATACGCAGTATTTT. Supplemented by reference TRBV11-2 and TRBJ2-3, the full variable domain reads EAGVAQSPRYKIIEKRQSVAFWCNPISGHATLYWYQQILGQGPKLLIQFQNNGVVDDSQLPKDRFSAERLKGVDSTLKIQPAKLEDSAVYLCASSLTPWEEDTDTQYFGPGTRLTVL.